This TCR beta chain was retrieved from a study of blood T cell repertoires in COVID-19. Study-wide context: Sites across the United States, Italy and Spain contributed samples from acute and convalescent COVID-19.

CDR1 and CDR2 from the germline V gene are LGHDT and YNNKEL (reference sequence). The CDR3 has 14 amino acids. Trimming pared 1 base from V and 2 bases from J, leaving 6 bases between. The authors' processing: The assay estimated nucleated cells by amplifying reference gene primers. Clones were sequenced by immunoSEQ multiplex PCR, and TCRdb holds only the in-frame ones, with some missing. V, J and clone size are taken as reported in that table, and D and trimming were inferred from the DNA itself. The sample lists about 110,000 clones; approximately 87% were seen once. The TCR sequence derives from a woman aged 55-70 years with acute or convalescent COVID-19. This chain joins TRBV3-1 (or the pseudogene TRBV3-2) and TRBJ2-1; D is undetermined. Sequencing was done on a sample of peripheral blood. CDR3 amino acids: CASSQGLPYNEQFF. Written as DNA, the CDR3 is TGTGCCAGCAGCCAAGGACTCCCCTACAATGAGCAGTTCTTC.